This T cell receptor (beta chain) was recorded in a study of cytomegalovirus exposure and HLA in healthy donors. Findings of the study overall: Previous analysis showed most TCR beta V segments were productive about 87% or about 30% of the time. Cytomegalovirus-associated TCR beta chains were listed, numbering over 150.

This CDR3 is built from 14 residues. J gave up 10 bases and V 4 bases, and 11 bases lay outside the gene matches. Germline V gives CDR1 SGHDT, CDR2 YYEEEE. A multiplex PCR was run with 60 Vbeta primers and 13 Jbeta primers. Data came from immunoSEQ multiplex PCR; TCRdb stores just in-frame clones and leaves some out. The sample shows 110,000 or so clones, around 81% of them seen only once. As for this clone: The antigen is not known.

The chain employs TRBV5-6 and TRBJ2-1; TRBD2 aligns across 7 bases. The specimen was PBMCs. This TCR came from a woman aged 25 to 39 in good health and CMV-seronegative. This chain's CDR3 is CASSRRTRIGEQFF. CDR3 nucleotides: TGTGCCAGCAGCAGACGGACTAGAATTGGGGAGCAGTTCTTC.